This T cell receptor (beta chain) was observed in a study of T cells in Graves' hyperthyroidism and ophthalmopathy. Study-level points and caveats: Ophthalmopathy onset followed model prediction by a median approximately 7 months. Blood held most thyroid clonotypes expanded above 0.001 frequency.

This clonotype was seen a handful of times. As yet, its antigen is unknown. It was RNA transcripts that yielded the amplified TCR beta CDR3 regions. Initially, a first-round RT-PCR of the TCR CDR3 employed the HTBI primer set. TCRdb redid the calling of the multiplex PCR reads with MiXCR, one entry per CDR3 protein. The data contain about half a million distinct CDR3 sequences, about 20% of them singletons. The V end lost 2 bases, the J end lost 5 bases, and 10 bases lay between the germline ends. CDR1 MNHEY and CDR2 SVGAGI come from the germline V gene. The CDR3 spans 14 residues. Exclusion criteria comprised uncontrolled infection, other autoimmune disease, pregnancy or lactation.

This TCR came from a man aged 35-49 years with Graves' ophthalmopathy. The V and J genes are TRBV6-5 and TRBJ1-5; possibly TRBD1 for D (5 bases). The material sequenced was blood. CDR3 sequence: CASSYGRAHQPQHF. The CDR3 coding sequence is TGTGCCAGCAGTTACGGCAGGGCCCATCAGCCCCAGCATTTT.